The entry below describes one T cell receptor beta chain. Here immunoSEQ multiplex PCR was the method, and the copy in TCRdb shows in-frame clones only, minus some. The repertoire has about 400,000 clones, around 90% of them found once; the top ten carry 2% to 2.5%. The data originate from a study of blood T cell repertoires in COVID-19. The CDR3 covers 14 residues. Germline V gene sequence: CDR1 MNHEY, CDR2 SVGAGI. Trimming shortened V by 0 bases and J by 8 bases, and 13 bases separated the two germline ends. Sequenced input: PBMCs or T cells enriched from blood (not recorded which). The rearrangement links TRBV6-5 to TRBJ1-2; D is unclear. The TCR was taken from a woman between 40 and 55 years old with acute COVID-19. Written as DNA, the CDR3 is TGTGCCAGCAGTTACTCGAGAGGCCCGGGAGGCTACACCTTC. This gives the protein CASSYSRGPGGYTF.